This T cell receptor (beta chain) was captured by sequencing in a study of T cell changes during pregnancy in multiple sclerosis. Trimming at V came to 5 bases and at J to 0 bases, leaving 9 bases not matched to a gene. Germline lookup yields CDR1 SQVTM and CDR2 ANQGSEA. This CDR3 is 16 amino acids long. This table comes from immunoSEQ multiplex PCR, and its TCRdb copy is limited to in-frame clones, with some not included. The data hold over 85,000 clones, with 90% observed a single time. Source: peripheral blood, taken in the second trimester of pregnancy. The sequence derives from a female donor in good health, enrolled as a control in a pregnancy study. This chain uses TRBV29-1 with TRBJ1-1, with TRBD1 matching 10 bases. CDR3 loop: CSVPGTGAFMNTEAFF. Written as DNA, the CDR3 is TGCAGCGTTCCGGGGACAGGGGCTTTTATGAACACTGAAGCTTTCTTT.